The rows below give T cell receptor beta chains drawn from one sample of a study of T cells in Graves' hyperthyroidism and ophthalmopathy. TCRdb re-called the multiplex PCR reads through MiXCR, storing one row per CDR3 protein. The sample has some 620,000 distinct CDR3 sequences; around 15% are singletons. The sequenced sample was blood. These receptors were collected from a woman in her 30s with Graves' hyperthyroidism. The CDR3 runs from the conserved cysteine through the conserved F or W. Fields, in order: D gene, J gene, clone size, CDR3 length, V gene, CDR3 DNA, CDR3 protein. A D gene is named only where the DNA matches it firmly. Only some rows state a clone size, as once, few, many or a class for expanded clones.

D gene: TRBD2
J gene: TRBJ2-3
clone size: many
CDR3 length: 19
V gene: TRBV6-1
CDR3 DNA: TGTGCCAGCAGTGACTGGACCCTGGCCGGGACTAGTCCCAGAGATACGCAGTATTTT
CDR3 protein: CASSDWTLAGTSPRDTQYF

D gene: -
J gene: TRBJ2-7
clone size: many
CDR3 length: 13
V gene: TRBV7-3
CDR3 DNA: TGTGCCAGCAGCTCCCGACAGGGAGGGGAGCAGTACTTC
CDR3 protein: CASSSRQGGEQYF

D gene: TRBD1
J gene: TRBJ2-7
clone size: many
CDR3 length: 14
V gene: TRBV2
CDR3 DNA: TGTGCCAGCAGGCCCCACAGGGGCCCCTACGAGCAGTACTTC
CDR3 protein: CASRPHRGPYEQYF

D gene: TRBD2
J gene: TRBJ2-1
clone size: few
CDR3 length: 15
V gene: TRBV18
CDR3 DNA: TGTGCCAGCTCAGCCTCGTGGGTAGCGGGAAATGAGCAGTTCTTC
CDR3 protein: CASSASWVAGNEQFF

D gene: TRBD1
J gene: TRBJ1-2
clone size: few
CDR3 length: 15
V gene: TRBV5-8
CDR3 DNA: TGTGCCAGCAGCAACAGGGGGTCTTTGGACTATGGCTACACCTTC
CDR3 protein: CASSNRGSLDYGYTF

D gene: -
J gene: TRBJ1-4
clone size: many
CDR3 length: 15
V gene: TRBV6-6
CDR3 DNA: TGTGCCAGCAGTTACTCGAGTGATGGCAATGAAAAACTGTTTTTT
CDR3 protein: CASSYSSDGNEKLFF

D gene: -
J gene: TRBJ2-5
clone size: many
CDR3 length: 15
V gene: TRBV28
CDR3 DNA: TGTGCCAGCAGTCTAGAGGAGGCTGGGGTAGAGACCCAGTACTTC
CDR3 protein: CASSLEEAGVETQYF

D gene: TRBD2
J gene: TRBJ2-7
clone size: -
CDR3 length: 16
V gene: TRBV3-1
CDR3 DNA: TGTGCCAGCAGGACTAGCGGGATGGGGAAATATACCGAGCAGTACTTC
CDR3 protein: CASRTSGMGKYTEQYF

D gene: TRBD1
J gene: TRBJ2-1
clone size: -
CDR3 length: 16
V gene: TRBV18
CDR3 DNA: TGTGCCAGCTCACCCCCCGGACAGGGGTTTATCGATGAGCAGTTCTTC
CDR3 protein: CASSPPGQGFIDEQFF

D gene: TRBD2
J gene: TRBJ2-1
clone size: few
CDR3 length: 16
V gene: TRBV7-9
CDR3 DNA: TGTGCCAGCAGTCACACCGGGACTAGCCCCCACAATGAGCAGTTCTTC
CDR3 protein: CASSHTGTSPHNEQFF

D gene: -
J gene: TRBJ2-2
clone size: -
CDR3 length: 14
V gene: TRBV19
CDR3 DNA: TGTGCCAGTAGTATTGAGACTAGTACCGGGGAGCTGTTTTTT
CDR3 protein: CASSIETSTGELFF

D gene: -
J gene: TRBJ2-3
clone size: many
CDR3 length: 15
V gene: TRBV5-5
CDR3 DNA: TGTGCCAGCAACCCCGCAGGCCTCGACACAGATACGCAGTATTTT
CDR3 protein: CASNPAGLDTDTQYF

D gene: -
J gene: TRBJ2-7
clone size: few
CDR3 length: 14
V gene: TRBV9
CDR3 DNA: TGTGCCAGCAGCGACTCTAGTAACCCCTACGAGCAGTACTTC
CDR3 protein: CASSDSSNPYEQYF

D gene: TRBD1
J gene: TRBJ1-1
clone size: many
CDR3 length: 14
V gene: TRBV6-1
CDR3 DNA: TGTGCCAGCAGTGAGTGGACAGGGGGCACTGAAGCTTTCTTT
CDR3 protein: CASSEWTGGTEAFF

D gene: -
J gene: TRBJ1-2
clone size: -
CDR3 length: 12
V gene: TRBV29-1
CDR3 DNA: TGCAGCGTTCTACCGGACTCTTATGGCTACACCTTC
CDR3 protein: CSVLPDSYGYTF

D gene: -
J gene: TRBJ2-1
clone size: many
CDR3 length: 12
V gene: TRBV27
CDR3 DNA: TGTGCCAGCAGTTACACAGGACATGAGCAGTTCTTC
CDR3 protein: CASSYTGHEQFF

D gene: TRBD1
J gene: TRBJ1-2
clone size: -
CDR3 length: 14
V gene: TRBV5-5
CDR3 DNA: TGTGCCAGCAGCTGGGACAGGGGAGCCTATGGCTACACCTTC
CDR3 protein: CASSWDRGAYGYTF

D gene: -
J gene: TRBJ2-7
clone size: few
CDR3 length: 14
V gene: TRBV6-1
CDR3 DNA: TGTGCCAGCAGTGAAGTTGGGTATGGGCACGAGCAGTACTTC
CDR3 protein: CASSEVGYGHEQYF

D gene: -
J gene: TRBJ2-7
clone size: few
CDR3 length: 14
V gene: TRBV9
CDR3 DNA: TGTGCCAGCAGCCCCCGGTCGACTAGCTACGAGCAGTACTTC
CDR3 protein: CASSPRSTSYEQYF